The entry that follows covers one TCR beta chain sequence. Trimming cost V 6 bases and J 4 bases, with 7 bases left between them. Germline lookup yields CDR1 MDHEN and CDR2 SYDVKM. This CDR3 is 11 amino acids long. The data are from a study of blood T cell repertoires in COVID-19. About the research overall: Sites in the United States, Italy and Spain provided acute and convalescent COVID-19 samples. Sources were T cells, B-cell-depleted T cells, or PBMCs; the material itself was cDNA or gDNA.

Authors' data handling: Amplification with reference gene primers provided the estimates of nucleated cell counts. TCRdb keeps only in-frame clones here, not all; method: immunoSEQ multiplex PCR. The DNA gave D and trimming, while V, J and clone size come from that table. Among 210,000 or so clones listed, 90% were seen once. The sample consisted of peripheral blood. V is TRBV28 and J is TRBJ2-7, with D possibly TRBD2 on 5 matching bases. The clonotype originates from a man in his forties or fifties with acute or convalescent COVID-19. The DNA for the CDR3 is TGTGCCAGCAGGGGAGAGTACGAGCAGTACTTC. This translates into CASRGEYEQYF.